The clone carrying this T cell receptor beta chain was counted once. The data derive from a study of T cell changes during pregnancy in multiple sclerosis. The CDR3 sequence is 18 residues long. Germline V gene data show CDR1 as SGDLS and CDR2 as YYNGEE. J was trimmed by 4 bases and V by 0 bases; bases with no gene match: 11. The repertoire was sequenced with immunoSEQ multiplex PCR; TCRdb's copy has only in-frame clones and lacks some. The data hold about 49,000 clones, with around 91% observed a single time. Sample: peripheral blood, taken after pregnancy. The sequence came from a female donor in good health, enrolled as a control in a pregnancy study. This chain connects TRBV9 to TRBJ2-3, with 10 bases that match TRBD2. The CDR3 nucleotides read TGTGCCAGCAGCGTAGATCCCCTCCGACTAGCGGGCCCAGATACGCAGTATTTT. It translates to CASSVDPLRLAGPDTQYF. Full variable domain (rest looked up from reference TRBV9 and TRBJ2-3): DSGVTQTPKHLITATGQRVTLRCSPRSGDLSVYWYQQSLDQGLQFLIQYYNGEERAKGNILERFSAQQFPDLHSELNLSSLELGDSALYFCASSVDPLRLAGPDTQYFGPGTRLTVL.